This paragraph covers one T cell receptor beta chain sequence. Its antigen is still unknown. Base qualities were left out, and no much larger clone turns up one base away. Library creation used the immunoSEQ multiplex PCR assay. Around 9.9 x 10^4 TCR templates per sample were assayed by the deep sequencing platform. Genomic DNA extracted from sorted T cells was used for TCRbeta CDR3 sequencing. Concerning the study's data processing: Clonal analysis of TCRbeta CDR3 data was done in the R programming language. Alloreactive CD4+ and CD8+ clones were defined by comparing unstimulated samples with post-reaction CFSE-low samples. Regulatory or non-regulatory origin of alloreactive CD4+ clones was assigned by matching sequences to the sorted unstimulated Treg and non-Treg repertoires. Held by TCRdb, this immuneACCESS table contains in-frame sequences only and omits some clones. Under half of the omission traces to an unresolved V gene where checked; the cause of the rest is unknown. V and J calls and clone size are as listed in that table; D and trimming were resolved from the DNA. Recorded for this sample are about 50,000 clones; about 98% of them occurred a single time. 0.85% to 1.4% of the sample goes to the ten largest clones.

In three donor pairs, further sequencing was done on unstimulated CD8+ naive, CD4+ memory, CD8+ TEMRA, CD4+ naive and CD8+ effector memory subsets. Sorted unstimulated T cells and proliferating T cells recovered from mixed lymphocyte reactions were subjected to TCRbeta CDR3 sequencing. Fresh whole blood from about 11 HLA-typed healthy donors was used as the source from which PBMCs were isolated. The sample comes from a study of siplizumab effects on memory and regulatory T cells (dated by TCRdb to between 2019 and 2020). As for the study more broadly: The study examined how the anti-CD2 antibody siplizumab affects alloreactive T-cell subsets in allogeneic mixed lymphocyte reactions built from human PBMCs.

V sheds 5 bases and J sheds 5 bases, leaving 15 bases between their ends. Spanning cysteine to phenylalanine, the CDR3 consists of 14 amino acids. Solely the CDR3 DNA is kept, with 42 bases framed from the first base. The germline V gene specifies MNHEY as CDR1 and SVGAGI as CDR2. What the work shows at the level of the full study, not this receptor alone: The cumulative frequency of alloreactive sequences traceable to unstimulated CD4+ memory T cells was significantly reduced by siplizumab. For roughly 75-95% of proliferating CD4+ or CD8+ clones, no naive or memory phenotype could be assigned. Greater diversity appeared to be present in unstimulated naive T cells than in memory T cells, and a substantial contribution to the alloresponse seemed to be made by naive cells. No functional confirmation was obtained for the suppressive function of proliferating Tregs from siplizumab cultures. Sequences below about 10^-5 frequency were poorly captured, so only a minor fraction of alloreactive clones could be mapped to unstimulated subsets. Among mappable alloreactive CD4+ clones, the Treg-derived fraction averaged about 70% with siplizumab versus 25% to 30% in control reactions.

Sequencing was performed on naive CD8+ T cells sorted from blood. Interpreted using the paper, the cell subset or site label stands for: unstimulated naive T cells. The rearrangement combines TRBV6-5 with TRBJ2-5; matching of 5 bases hints at TRBD1 as the D gene. This receptor was taken from a human donor in good health. The CDR3 here reads CASSASQGKETQYF. In nucleotides, the sequence is TGTGCCAGCAGTGCCTCCCAGGGAAAGGAGACCCAGTACTTC.